The TCR beta chain under discussion was sequenced for a study of T-cell memory formation after mild COVID-19. Findings of the study overall: For second-wave clones that peaked at day 37, SARS-CoV-2 specificity went unverified.

CDR1 and CDR2 (germline): MNHEY, SVGAGI. The V and J ends lost 8 bases and 2 bases respectively, with 9 bases between them. This CDR3 contains 12 residues. TCRdb fed the 5' RACE reads into MiXCR, producing one record per CDR3 protein. The sample lists 550,000 to 600,000 distinct CDR3 sequences; approximately 15% were seen once. As for this clonotype: Its cognate antigen is unknown.

The chain recombines TRBV6-5 with TRBJ2-5; no reliable D call. The sample consisted of PBMCs or a T cell subset sorted from them (not recorded which). The sequence was collected from an adult woman who had mild COVID-19 (a few samples of this study predate the infection). Cell type and time point are not known. CDR3 nucleotide sequence: TGTGCCAGCCATGGTTGGCAAGAGACCCAGTACTTC. This gives the protein CASHGWQETQYF.